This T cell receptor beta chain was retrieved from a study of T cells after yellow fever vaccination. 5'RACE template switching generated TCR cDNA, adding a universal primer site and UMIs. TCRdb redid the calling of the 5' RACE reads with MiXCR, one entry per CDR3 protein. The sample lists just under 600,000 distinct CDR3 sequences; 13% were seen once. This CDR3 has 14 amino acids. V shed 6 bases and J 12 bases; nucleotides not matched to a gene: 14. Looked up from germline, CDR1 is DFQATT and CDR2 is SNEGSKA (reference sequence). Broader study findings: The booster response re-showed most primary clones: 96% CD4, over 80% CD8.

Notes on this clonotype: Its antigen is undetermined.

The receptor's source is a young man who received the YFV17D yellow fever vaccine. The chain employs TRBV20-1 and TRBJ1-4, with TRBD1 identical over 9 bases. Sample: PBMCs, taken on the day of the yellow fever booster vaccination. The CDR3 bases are TGCAGTGCCCCAGCCGGGGACAGGGCTCTCGAACTGTTTTTT. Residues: CSAPAGDRALELFF.